A single T cell receptor beta chain is shown here with its context. Trimming left V 5 bases short and J 2 bases short, with 12 bases between. Germline CDR1 reads SEHNR; CDR2 reads FQNEAQ (reference sequence). The CDR3 has 14 residues. This specimen comes from a study of T cell changes during pregnancy in multiple sclerosis. Generated by immunoSEQ multiplex PCR, the TCRdb table keeps only in-frame clones and is missing some. The sample records tens of thousands of clones, 93% being singletons. The chain links TRBV7-9 to TRBJ1-1, with D maybe TRBD1 (5 bases). Here the sequenced sample was peripheral blood, taken in the second trimester of pregnancy. The origin of this receptor is a female donor with multiple sclerosis, enrolled in a pregnancy study. The CDR3 nucleotides read TGTGCCAGCAGCATTCAGGGCGGAAACACTGAAGCTTTCTTT. It translates to CASSIQGGNTEAFF.